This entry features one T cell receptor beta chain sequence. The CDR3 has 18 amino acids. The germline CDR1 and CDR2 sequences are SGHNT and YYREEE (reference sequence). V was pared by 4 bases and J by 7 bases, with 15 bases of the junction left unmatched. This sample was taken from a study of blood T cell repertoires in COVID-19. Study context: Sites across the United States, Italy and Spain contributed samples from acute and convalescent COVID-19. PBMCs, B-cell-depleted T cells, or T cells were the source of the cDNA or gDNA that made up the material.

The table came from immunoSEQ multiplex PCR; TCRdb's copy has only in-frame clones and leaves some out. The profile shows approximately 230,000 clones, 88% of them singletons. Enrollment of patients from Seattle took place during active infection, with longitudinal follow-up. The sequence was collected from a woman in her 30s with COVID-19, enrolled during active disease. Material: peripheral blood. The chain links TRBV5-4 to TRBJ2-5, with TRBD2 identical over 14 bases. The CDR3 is CASSPAGRLAGGVGTQYF. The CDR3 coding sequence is TGTGCCAGCAGCCCGGCAGGTCGACTAGCGGGGGGGGTCGGGACCCAGTACTTC. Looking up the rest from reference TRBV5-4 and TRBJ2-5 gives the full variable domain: ETGVTQSPTHLIKTRGQQVTLRCSSQSGHNTVSWYQQALGQGPQFIFQYYREEENGRGNFPPRFSGLQFPNYSSELNVNALELDDSALYLCASSPAGRLAGGVGTQYFGPGTRLLVL.